The following is a T cell receptor beta chain sequence with its context. Its recognized antigen is unknown. Base-call qualities are not available, and no considerably larger clone is one nucleotide away. TCRbeta CDR3 regions were amplified from genomic DNA using the immunoSEQ Assay, a bias-controlled multiplex PCR. As for how the authors treated the data: The number of nucleated cells in each sample was estimated by amplification of reference gene primers within the assay. To quantify the absolute abundance of each unique TCRbeta CDR3 rearrangement, sequence reads were collapsed and filtered. For each sample, productive Simpson clonality was calculated as the square root of Simpson's diversity index across productive rearrangements. TCRdb mirrors the immuneACCESS table, restricted to in-frame sequences. Some clones are absent from its copies; in checked studies, under half trace to an unresolved V gene, and the reason for the others is unknown. The DNA gave D and trimming, while V, J and clone size come from that table. This sample holds over 120,000 clones; 86% were observed only once. Around 4.5% of the sample goes to the ten largest clones.

Including the terminal cysteine and phenylalanine, the CDR3 comprises 15 residues. Only the CDR3 region is kept as DNA, spanning 45 bases read in frame from base 1. At the junction V is shortened by 4 bases and J by 5 bases; bases outside the gene matches: 7. CDR1 and CDR2 are drawn from the germline V gene (reference sequence): LNHDA, SQIVND. The entry originates in a study of blood T cell repertoires in COVID-19 (dated by TCRdb to 2018 to 2020). The study in broad terms: Collaborator samples came from the United States, Italy and Spain and covered acute and convalescent phases of COVID-19. The material from the prospective study consisted of cDNA or gDNA derived from T cells, B-cell-depleted T cells, or PBMCs. Where available, HLA class I and class II types were obtained from metadata supplied by the sample provider rather than from assay-based typing. Samples were obtained from the ongoing ImmuneRACE study (first 160 participants) and from 1,200 or so subjects provided by 6 global collaborators. The repertoires were released in a freely available public database meant as a resource for research on the immune response to SARS-CoV-2. Nearly every sample came with metadata listing a de-identified subject ID, COVID-19 status, age in years and sex. Subjects who had been exposed to COVID-19, were actively infected with it, or had recovered from it provided the deeply sampled blood TCRbeta repertoires that made up the dataset.

The investigation overall reported the following: The quantity of clinical and demographic metadata differed by source and by participant and was supplied without curation.

Enrolling through a virtual design, the prospective study's participants ranged in age from roughly 18 to 100 years and lived across some 23 United States geographic areas. In the prospective study, participants were assigned to cohorts based on the clinical history participants reported in a screening survey and a study questionnaire. Recovered participants in ImmuneRACE Cohort 3 were defined as having two consecutive negative NP/OP PCR tests, clearance from a healthcare professional, or resolution of symptoms. In the prospective study, whole blood, serum and a nasopharyngeal or oropharyngeal swab were collected from each participant by mobile phlebotomists. Additional blood draws and questionnaires over an approximately two-month period could optionally be provided by prospective study participants. Blood samples from the prospective study were shipped frozen or at room temperature prior to DNA extraction.

Input material: PBMCs or T cells enriched from blood (not recorded which). The sequence came from a man aged 50 to 59 who had recovered from COVID-19. The rearrangement joined TRBV19 to TRBJ2-3; 9 bases in the junction line up with TRBD1. CDR3 sequence: CASSTGTGIGDTQYF. The DNA sequence is as follows: TGTGCCAGTAGTACCGGGACAGGGATCGGAGATACGCAGTATTTT.